This TCR beta chain was obtained from a study of control samples from healthy donors and cancer patients. This clone was detected only a few times. Measured with immunoSEQ multiplex PCR; TCRdb has only the in-frame clones, and not every one. The sample records 100,000 to 150,000 clones, around 94% being singletons. V trimming: 5 bases; J trimming: 5 bases; junction bases outside the gene matches: 5. This CDR3 is built from 14 residues. From germline, CDR1 is SGHRS and CDR2 YFSETQ. The V gene is TRBV5-1, the J gene TRBJ1-5; the match to TRBD1 covers 9 bases. Sequenced input: PBMCs. The TCR originated in a man at least 80 years old with head and neck cancer. This CDR3 reads CASSSGQGDQPQHF. CDR3 DNA sequence: TGCGCCAGCAGTTCGGGACAGGGAGATCAGCCCCAGCATTTT. Using reference TRBV5-1 and TRBJ1-5 for the parts outside the CDR3, the full variable domain is KAGVTQTPRYLIKTRGQQVTLSCSPISGHRSVSWYQQTPGQGLQFLFEYFSETQRNKGNFPGRFSGRQFSNSRSEMNVSTLELGDSALYLCASSSGQGDQPQHFGDGTRLSIL.